The clone carrying this T cell receptor beta chain was seen a handful of times. The CDR3 length is 14 residues. Trimming at V came to 5 bases and at J to 0 bases, leaving 4 bases not matched to a gene. The germline V gene encodes CDR1 SQVTM and CDR2 ANQGSEA. One entry per CDR3 protein, called by TCRdb with MiXCR from the reads. The data show roughly 250,000 distinct CDR3 sequences, with roughly 12% seen just once and 1.5% to 2% held by the top ten. The data were taken from a study of T cell repertoires in cytomegalovirus infection. Study-level background: From public TCR beta signatures came an indication of both CMV infection and matching HLA type.

What was sequenced was PBMCs. The chain employs TRBV29-1 and TRBJ2-1, with 7 bases identical to TRBD1. This receptor was identified in a human donor in good health (CMV status not recorded). Some clones in this sample may be carry-over from other donors' samples. The CDR3 here is CSVTRDSSYNEQFF. The CDR3 bases are TGCAGCGTTACACGGGACAGCTCCTACAATGAGCAGTTCTTC.